Sequencing of this T cell receptor beta chain was carried out in a study of shared clonotypes between healthy human individuals (dated by TCRdb to 2018 to 2021). Context from the whole study: A couple of women and three men aged 18 to 49 years were included in the cohort. For each donor, CD4 naive and CD4 memory were each run on three plates, CD8 naive on two plates, and CD8 memory on one plate. Different laboratories and diverse techniques were used to prepare libraries and sequence TCR repertoires, to increase sequencing depth and limit assay-specific biases. The study deeply sequenced blood TCR repertoires of several healthy adults to estimate repertoire size and the extent of clonotype sharing between individuals. Each donor's leukapheresis produced roughly between roughly 0.85 and 10 billion PBMCs. What the work shows at the level of the full study, not this receptor alone: The small number of donors limited the genetic and exposure-history diversity represented. Higher generation probabilities were observed for clonotypes shared by all four sorted-subset donors than for non-shared clonotypes. Even with the large sequencing depth, rarefaction of the sorted-subset datasets indicated that sequencing was incomplete. Sharing across a few donors was observed for roughly 5% of naive CD4, over 3% of naive CD8, 2% to 2.5% of memory CD4, and approximately 0.41% of memory CD8 clonotypes. Naive subsets generally had larger estimated clonotype richness than memory subsets. Sampling was restricted to blood, and TCR repertoires in tissues likely differ from the TCR repertoires found in blood. Pairwise subsampling indicated that sequencing depth was expected to affect the degree of clonotype sharing among donors.

This clone was detected only a few times. The antigen it binds to is not known. The sample holds no much larger clone one base away, and base qualities are not on file. The donors were healthy, HIV-negative adults with no recently reported acute infections or vaccinations. Only Caucasian adults living in Nashville, Tennessee, USA were represented among the donors. CD4+ T cells were enriched through magnetic negative selection, after which naive cells were positively selected on CD45RA and the remaining negative fraction served as the memory subset. After blood collection by leukapheresis, PBMCs were isolated using Ficoll-Histopaque density gradient centrifugation and then cryopreserved in the vapor phase of liquid nitrogen. Purity and quantity of every magnetically sorted T cell population were checked by analytical flow cytometry. Each sorted fraction had its genomic DNA isolated and then quantified by UV absorbance on a Nanodrop 2000c.

Using the deep immunoSEQ assay, multiplex PCR amplified TCR CDR3 regions from genomic DNA. Extracted genomic DNA from each cell subset was spread evenly across all wells of several immunoSEQ 96-well plates, with each plate serving as a replicate. For sorted subsets, each replicate PCR was loaded with 150 to 250 ng genomic DNA, equivalent to 25,000 to 35,000 T cell genomes. The purified libraries were quantified using a Qubit 3.0 fluorometer, sized with a Bioanalyzer 2100, and then quantified again using the KAPA Library Quantification kit. A separate single-read 150-cycle Illumina NextSeq 550 flow cell was used to sequence each immunoSEQ 96-well plate. On the study's bioinformatics: Because the immunoSEQ output held only junctional sequences and lacked quality scores, the filtering could not match the filtering applied to full-length reads. To assign V/J genes and CDR3, sequences were annotated against IMGT germline references using PyIR, a Python wrapper for IgBLAST v1.9. Reads were filtered out if the reads had weak V/J assignments (E-value above 1e-6), no CDR3, stop codons, out-of-frame junctions, or ambiguous translated residues. V3J clonotypes were defined as sequences sharing an identical inferred V gene, J gene, and CDR3 amino acid sequence. The percentage overlap between two repertoires was calculated by dividing the number of shared unique clonotypes by the size of the smaller repertoire. Three approaches were used to assess repertoire richness: RTK rarefaction, the Chao1 estimator, and Recon v2.1 estimates of unobserved clonotypes. For all TCRbeta clonotypes obtained by the gDNA method from a handful of donors, generation probabilities were computed with OLGA. The immuneACCESS repertoire file appears here via TCRdb, limited to in-frame rearrangements. These files lack a portion of the clones; in checked studies, under half of the deficit traces to unresolved V genes, and the cause of the others is not known. V, J and clone size are those of that table, while D and trimming were read from the DNA. In this sample the table shows about 680,000 clones, roughly 70% of which occur a single time. Around 1.6% of the sample is in the top ten clones.

From the germline V gene (reference sequence), CDR1 is GTSNPN and CDR2 is SVGIG. V and J lose 3 bases and 0 bases, and a span of 12 bases separates them. The CDR3, from cysteine to phenylalanine, totals 16 residues. The kept DNA is CDR3 alone, 48 bases in frame from the first base. The sequencing input was memory CD4+ T cells sorted from blood. The cell subset or site label for this specimen denotes: CD45RA-negative fraction. The rearrangement joined TRBV30 to TRBJ2-6, with no confident D gene call. The source is a woman in her twenties or thirties in good health. The CDR3 region has the sequence CAWSISVSSGANVLTF. The DNA reads as follows: TGTGCCTGGAGCATATCGGTTAGCTCTGGGGCCAACGTCCTGACTTTC.